Listed here are 19 T cell receptor beta chains from one sample, sequenced in a study of T cell repertoires in cytomegalovirus infection. TCRdb called the reads again in MiXCR, with one record for every CDR3 protein. The sample includes some 120,000 distinct CDR3 sequences, around 30% of them seen just once. These receptors lack a known antigen. The material was CD8+ T cells from cultured PBMCs, obtained from culture after CMV antigen stimulation. These receptors all stem from a human donor in good health (CMV status not recorded). Some clones in this sample may be carry-over from other donors' samples.

The CDR3, as DNA: TGTGCCAGCAGTGACCGAGGGCCAAACTCCCCCGATGAAGCTTTCTTT. As protein: CASSDRGPNSPDEAFF. The rearrangement uses TRBV6-2 or TRBV6-3 and TRBJ1-1, with no clear D. The length of the CDR3 is 16 residues. Germline CDR1 MNHEY, CDR2 SVGEGT. Trimming cost V 5 bases and J 7 bases, with 23 bases left between them.

The V gene is TRBV12-3 or TRBV12-4, the J gene TRBJ2-3; D unresolved. This CDR3 spans 15 amino acids. Deletions cut 3 bases from V and 2 bases from J, with 12 bases between. CDR3 sequence: CASSFGGRATDTQYF. CDR3 in DNA: TGTGCCAGCAGTTTTGGTGGACGGGCCACAGATACGCAGTATTTT.

The chain employs TRBV4-1 and TRBJ1-4; D call uncertain. CDR1 and CDR2 from the germline V gene are MGHRA and YSYEKL. The germline V and J ends were trimmed by 2 bases and 8 bases, with 18 bases remaining between them. The CDR3 covers 16 residues. The CDR3 coding sequence is TGCGCCAGCAGCCAACGGGGAAGCATGCCTGGGGAAAAACTGTTTTTT. It encodes CASSQRGSMPGEKLFF.

The V and J genes are TRBV27 and TRBJ2-4; 8 bases agree with TRBD1. This CDR3 is built from 17 residues. In germline, CDR1 is MNHEY, CDR2 SMNVEV (reference sequence). The V and J ends lost 2 bases and 0 bases, in that order; junction bases with no gene match: 6. CDR3 in amino acids: CASSLTGQGLAKNIQYF. As DNA, the CDR3 is TGTGCCAGCAGTTTAACCGGACAGGGACTAGCCAAAAACATTCAGTACTTC.

V is TRBV7-8 and J is TRBJ1-3, with D hard to call. Germline V gives CDR1 SGHVS, CDR2 FQNEAQ. V shed 0 bases and J shed 5 bases, with 5 bases lying between them. The CDR3 is 13 amino acids. This chain's CDR3 is CASSLALRNTIYF. CDR3 sequence (DNA): TGTGCCAGCAGCTTAGCATTGAGAAACACCATATATTTT. Full variable domain (missing parts from reference TRBV7-8 and TRBJ1-3): GAGVSQSPRYKVAKRGQDVALRCDPISGHVSLFWYQQALGQGPEFLTYFQNEAQLDKSGLPSDRFFAERPEGSVSTLKIQRTQQEDSAVYLCASSLALRNTIYFGEGSWLTVV.

The genes are TRBV5-1 and TRBJ2-1, with a weak D call TRBD1 (5 bases). This CDR3 is built from 15 residues. With 1 base removed from V and 8 bases from J, the gap between germline ends came to 16 bases. CDR1 and CDR2 (germline): SGHRS, YFSETQ. The CDR3 here is CASSLRHLREDEQFF. Here the CDR3 DNA reads TGCGCCAGCAGCTTGCGACACCTCAGGGAAGATGAGCAGTTCTTC.

This clonotype was recorded at least ten times. The chain carries TRBV27 and TRBJ2-1; D remains ambiguous. The V and J ends lost 2 bases and 5 bases respectively, with 13 bases between them. Germline V CDR1 and CDR2: MNHEY, SMNVEV (reference sequence). CDR3 length equals 15 residues. CDR3 residues: CASSLAALNNNEQFF. The CDR3 region has the DNA TGTGCCAGCAGTTTAGCGGCATTGAATAACAATGAGCAGTTCTTC.

V gene TRBV27 combines with J gene TRBJ1-5; no reliable D call. Germline assignment: CDR1 MNHEY and CDR2 SMNVEV (reference sequence). This CDR3 comprises 15 residues. Deletions cut 6 bases from V and 2 bases from J, with 14 bases between. CDR3 nucleotides: TGTGCCAGCAGCCTTACCCACGGTGGCAATCAGCCCCAGCATTTT. Its translation: CASSLTHGGNQPQHF.

Turning to this clonotype: The junction does not match germline at one end; this may be a read error. The rearrangement joins TRBV7-2 to TRBJ2-1, with 10 bases identical to TRBD1. Per germline, CDR1 SGHTA and CDR2 FQGNSA. There are 17 residues in the CDR3. The CDR3 nucleotides read TGTGCCAGCAGCTCCCACCGACAGGGGGCCTCCTACCATGAGCAGTTCTTC. Its protein is CASSSHRQGASYHEQFF. Variable domain in full (rest from reference TRBV7-2 and TRBJ2-1): GAGVSQSPSNKVTEKGKDVELRCDPISGHTALYWYRQSLGQGLEFLIYFQGNSAPDKSGLPSDRFSAERTGGSVSTLTIQRTQQEDSAVYLCASSSHRQGASYHEQFFGPGTRLTVL.

This clonotype was counted only a few times. This chain connects TRBV7-2 to TRBJ2-4; D remains ambiguous. The germline V gene has CDR1 SGHTA and CDR2 FQGNSA. This CDR3 is built from 12 residues. Trimming cost V 1 base and J 5 bases, with 3 bases left between them. CDR3 protein: CASSLVQNIQYF. CDR3 nucleotide sequence: TGTGCCAGCAGCTTAGTCCAAAACATTCAGTACTTC.

The V gene is TRBV5-6, the J gene TRBJ2-1; 11 bases map to TRBD2. V lost 4 bases and J lost 8; bases outside the gene matches: 11. The CDR3 runs to 16 residues. Germline CDR1 and CDR2: SGHDT and YYEEEE. CDR3: CASSPPGTSGVHEQFF. The CDR3 nucleotides read TGTGCCAGCAGCCCCCCCGGGACTAGCGGTGTCCATGAGCAGTTCTTC.

The V call is TRBV29-1, the J call TRBJ1-1; 10 nucleotides line up with TRBD1. From germline, CDR1 is SQVTM and CDR2 ANQGSEA. The ends lost 7 bases at V and 4 bases at J; junction bases unmatched: 3. The CDR3 contains 12 residues. CDR3 sequence (DNA): TGCAGCGGAGACAGGGGGCTCACTGAAGCTTTCTTT. It encodes CSGDRGLTEAFF.

The sample holds a few counts of this clonotype. The chain couples TRBV12-3 or TRBV12-4 to TRBJ1-2, with 7 bases fitting TRBD1. This CDR3 is built from 13 residues. Unmatched junction bases numbered 5, after V lost 5 bases and J lost 5 bases. The CDR3 nucleotides read TGTGCCAGCAGTCCCGTACAGGGGTATGGCTACACCTTC. It specifies CASSPVQGYGYTF.

This chain links TRBV6-1 with TRBJ2-1; 8 nucleotides agree with TRBD1. Germline CDR1 MNHNS, CDR2 SASEGT. CDR3 size: 14 residues. V dropped 5 bases and J dropped 7; count of bases not matched to a gene: 7. CDR3 in DNA: TGTGCCAGCAGTCTACACGACAGGGGTAATGAGCAGTTCTTC. Its translation: CASSLHDRGNEQFF.

This clonotype was observed a few times. The rearrangement joins TRBV28 to TRBJ2-3; a weak D match, TRBD2 (5 bases). With 5 bases removed from V and 0 bases from J, the gap between germline ends came to 15 bases. Germline V CDR1 and CDR2: MDHEN, SYDVKM. CDR3 length equals 16 residues. In nucleotides, the CDR3 is TGTGCCAGCAGTCCGAGGGAACCCTCAAGCACAGATACGCAGTATTTT. It yields the protein CASSPREPSSTDTQYF.

This clonotype was seen many times. The rearrangement joins TRBV6-1 to TRBJ2-2, with 11 bases that match TRBD2. Per germline, CDR1 MNHNS and CDR2 SASEGT. This CDR3 comprises 15 residues. V trimming: 8 bases; J trimming: 4 bases; junction bases outside the gene matches: 6. In nucleotides, the CDR3 is TGTGCCAGCGGCGGACTAGCGGGTACCACCGGGGAGCTGTTTTTT. This encodes CASGGLAGTTGELFF.

A single count supports this clonotype. An end of the junction does not agree with germline; a read error may underlie this. The chain has TRBV7-4 and TRBJ2-3; D ambiguous. The germline V gene has CDR1 SGHVT and CDR2 SQSDAQ. The CDR3 sequence is 12 residues long. CDR3 protein: CPSSPSWDTQYF. The CDR3 coding sequence is TGTCCCAGCAGCCCGAGCTGGGATACGCAGTATTTT.

The chain is built from TRBV4-1 and TRBJ2-7, with D possibly TRBD1 on 5 matching bases. Germline V gene lookup returns CDR1 MGHRA and CDR2 YSYEKL. CDR3 length equals 13 residues. V was shortened by 1 base and J by 6 bases, with 10 bases between the two germline ends. The chain's CDR3 is CASSQGAGAEQYF. The CDR3 DNA sequence: TGCGCCAGCAGCCAAGGGGCTGGGGCCGAGCAGTACTTC.

This clonotype occurred a few times. This chain connects TRBV7-6 to TRBJ2-2; TRBD2 might be the D (6 bases). The CDR3 runs 15 residues. Germline V gives CDR1 SGHVS, CDR2 FNYEAQ. The ends were cut back, 5 bases at V and 4 bases at J, with 14 bases in the middle. CDR3 residues: CASSRFNGGTGELFF. The CDR3 DNA follows: TGTGCCAGCAGCCGCTTTAACGGGGGCACCGGGGAGCTGTTTTTT.